These T cell receptor beta chains were read from a single sample in a study of PD-1 blockade in classical Hodgkin lymphoma. The data were produced by immunoSEQ multiplex PCR, yet TCRdb's version contains in-frame clones alone and is incomplete. Of 9,000 to 10,000 clones in the sample, 75% to 95% were seen once. Sequences were obtained from CD8+ T cells from blood. These receptor sequences come from a human donor with classical Hodgkin lymphoma. Each CDR3 is given without its conserved first and last residue.

v_call	j_call	cdr3_aa
TRBV7-9	TRBJ2-5	ASSPPGTGLYQETQY
TRBV19	TRBJ1-2	ASSVGPLQDGYT
TRBV5-4	TRBJ1-6	ASSLDEAPLH
TRBV11-2	TRBJ2-1	ASSSSAAEQF
TRBV5-5	TRBJ2-5	ASSDRTYQETQY
TRBV13	TRBJ2-1	ASSSGTSGYNEQF
TRBV5-6	TRBJ1-1	ASSLGAMGNLEAF
TRBV4-1	TRBJ1-4	ASSHTDGPNEKLF
TRBV10-1	TRBJ1-2	ASSEWLGSGGYT
TRBV5-1	TRBJ1-1	ASSLYVRGLGTEAF
TRBV19	TRBJ1-5	ASSPNLRGSSNQPQH
TRBV10-3	TRBJ1-2	AISARTEDYGYT
TRBV4-1	TRBJ2-7	ASSQDRGTASYEQY
TRBV5-6	TRBJ1-1	ASSGGFYTEAF
TRBV5-1	TRBJ2-6	ASSFFAGGVPGANVLT
TRBV28	TRBJ2-2	ASSRSNTGELF
TRBV4-2	TRBJ2-1	ASSQEAGTVYNEQF
TRBV7-9	TRBJ2-1	ASSPRTSGGIGPF
TRBV7-5	TRBJ2-7	VRSLVGTGYEQY
TRBV28	TRBJ2-7	ASSPRTGWYEQY
TRBV7-8	TRBJ2-1	ASSLGGGAYYEQF
TRBV10-2	TRBJ2-2	ASRTSPAANTGELF
TRBV5-1	TRBJ2-7	ASSLVGPSGRKY
TRBV28	TRBJ1-5	ASSFSGQGEFSNQPQH
TRBV19	TRBJ2-7	ASSSGVGEQY
TRBV2	TRBJ2-6	ASSDGTGTSGANVLT
TRBV2	TRBJ2-2	ASNPTSGGVVRIRELF
TRBV7-8	TRBJ2-1	ASRTSSYNEQF
TRBV7-2	TRBJ2-5	ASSLVLRGETQY
TRBV7-8	TRBJ2-5	ASSSWLSGGAETQY
TRBV7-9	TRBJ2-3	ASSLGVDPTDTQY
TRBV9	TRBJ2-1	ASSVGWGSNEQF
TRBV5-1	TRBJ2-7	ASSLSPGPFYEQY
TRBV6-1	TRBJ2-7	ASSDPMGGSYEQY
TRBV13	TRBJ2-2	ASSDPNTGELF
TRBV7-7	TRBJ2-5	ASRTLTEEETQY
TRBV27	TRBJ1-5	ASSLRGQNQPQH
TRBV6-6	TRBJ2-5	ASSSGGPRETQY
TRBV9	TRBJ1-3	ASSVPQTTGTLSGNTIY
TRBV6-6	TRBJ2-2	ASSSWTSHGELF
TRBV27	TRBJ2-3	ASSLGGERGTDTQY
TRBV4-2	TRBJ2-7	ASSQDTGGSYEQY
TRBV5-1	TRBJ2-7	ASSPGTVIRLAYEQY
TRBV9	TRBJ1-5	ASIRDSSNQPQH
TRBV7-8	TRBJ2-7	ASSYEQGYEQY